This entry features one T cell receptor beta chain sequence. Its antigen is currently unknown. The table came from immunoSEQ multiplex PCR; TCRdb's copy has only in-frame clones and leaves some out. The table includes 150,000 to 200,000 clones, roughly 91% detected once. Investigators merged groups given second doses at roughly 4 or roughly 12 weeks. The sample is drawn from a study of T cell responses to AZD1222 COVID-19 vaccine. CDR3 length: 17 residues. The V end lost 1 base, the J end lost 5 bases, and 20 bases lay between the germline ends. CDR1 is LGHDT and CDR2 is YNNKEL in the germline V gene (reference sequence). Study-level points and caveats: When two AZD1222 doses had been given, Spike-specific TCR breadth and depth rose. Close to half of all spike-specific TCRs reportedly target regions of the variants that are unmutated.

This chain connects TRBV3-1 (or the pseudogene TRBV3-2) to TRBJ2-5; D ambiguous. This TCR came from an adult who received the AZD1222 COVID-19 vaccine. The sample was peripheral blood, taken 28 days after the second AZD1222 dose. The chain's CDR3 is CASSQGMNTLKLETQYF. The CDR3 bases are TGTGCCAGCAGCCAAGGGATGAATACCCTAAAATTGGAGACCCAGTACTTC.